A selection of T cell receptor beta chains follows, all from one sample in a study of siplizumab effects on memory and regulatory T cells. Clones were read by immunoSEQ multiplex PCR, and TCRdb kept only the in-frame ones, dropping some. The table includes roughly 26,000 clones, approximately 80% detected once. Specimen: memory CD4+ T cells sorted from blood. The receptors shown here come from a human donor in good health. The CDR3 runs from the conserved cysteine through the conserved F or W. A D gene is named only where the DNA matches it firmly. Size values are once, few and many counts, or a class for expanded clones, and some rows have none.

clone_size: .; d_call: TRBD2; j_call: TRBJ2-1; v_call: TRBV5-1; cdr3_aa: CASRASGLLNEQFF; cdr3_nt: TGCGCCAGCAGGGCTAGCGGGCTGCTCAATGAGCAGTTCTTC
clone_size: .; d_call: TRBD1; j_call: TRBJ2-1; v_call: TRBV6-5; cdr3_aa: CASSSTGGLGNEQFF; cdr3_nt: TGTGCCAGCAGCTCTACAGGGGGTTTAGGTAATGAGCAGTTCTTC
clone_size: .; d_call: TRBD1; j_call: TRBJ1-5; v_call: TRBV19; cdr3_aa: CASSGGQGAQPQHF; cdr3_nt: TGTGCCAGTAGTGGGGGACAGGGGGCACAGCCCCAGCATTTT
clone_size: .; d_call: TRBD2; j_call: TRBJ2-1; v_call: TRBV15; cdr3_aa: CATSRDGLAGGNPTEQFF; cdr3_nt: TGTGCCACCAGCAGGGACGGACTAGCGGGAGGGAACCCGACGGAGCAGTTCTTC
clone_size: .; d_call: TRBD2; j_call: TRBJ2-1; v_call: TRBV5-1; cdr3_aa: CASSPGRVGGRGNEQFF; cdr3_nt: TGCGCCAGCAGCCCGGGGAGAGTGGGCGGGAGAGGCAATGAGCAGTTCTTC
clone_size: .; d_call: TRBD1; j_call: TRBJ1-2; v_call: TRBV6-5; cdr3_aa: CASRSTAGGYGYTF; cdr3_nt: TGTGCCAGCAGGAGCACCGCAGGGGGCTATGGCTACACCTTC
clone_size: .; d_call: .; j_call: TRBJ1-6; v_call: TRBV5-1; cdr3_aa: CASSFSSYNSPLHF; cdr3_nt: TGCGCCAGCAGCTTCAGCTCCTATAATTCACCCCTCCACTTT
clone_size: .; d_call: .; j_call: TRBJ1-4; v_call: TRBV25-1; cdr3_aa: CASTGAFAGEKLFF; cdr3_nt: TGTGCCAGCACCGGGGCATTCGCCGGTGAAAAACTGTTTTTT
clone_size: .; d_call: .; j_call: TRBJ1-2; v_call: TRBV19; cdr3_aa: CASSLGPRYGYTF; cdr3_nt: TGTGCCAGTAGTCTTGGACCAAGGTATGGCTACACCTTC
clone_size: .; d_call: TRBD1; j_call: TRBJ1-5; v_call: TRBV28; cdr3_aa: CASSRLGTGSQPQHF; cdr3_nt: TGTGCCAGCAGCCGATTGGGGACAGGGAGTCAGCCCCAGCATTTT
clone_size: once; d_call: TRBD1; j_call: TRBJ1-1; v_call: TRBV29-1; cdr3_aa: CSVWTGVTEAFF; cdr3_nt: TGCAGCGTATGGACAGGCGTCACTGAAGCTTTCTTT
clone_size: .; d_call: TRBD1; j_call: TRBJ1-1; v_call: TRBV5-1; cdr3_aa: CASAQDRYDEAFF; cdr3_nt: TGCGCCAGCGCTCAGGACAGGTACGACGAAGCTTTCTTT
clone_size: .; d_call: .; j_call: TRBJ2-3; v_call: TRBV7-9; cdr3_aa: CASSPSATHTQYF; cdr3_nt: TGTGCCAGCAGCCCCAGTGCCACCCATACGCAGTATTTT
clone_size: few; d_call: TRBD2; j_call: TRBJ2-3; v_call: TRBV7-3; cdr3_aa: CASSPSSGPTDTQYF; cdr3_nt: TGTGCCAGCAGCCCCTCTAGCGGACCCACAGATACGCAGTATTTT
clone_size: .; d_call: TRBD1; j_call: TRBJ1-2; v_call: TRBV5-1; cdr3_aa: CASSLGSGTDYGYTF; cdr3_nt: TGCGCCAGCAGCTTGGGATCCGGGACAGATTATGGCTACACCTTC
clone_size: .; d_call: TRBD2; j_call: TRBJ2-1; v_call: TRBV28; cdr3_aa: CASSLGLAGGITKGEQFF; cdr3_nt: TGTGCCAGCAGTTTGGGACTAGCGGGAGGGATTACAAAGGGTGAGCAGTTCTTC
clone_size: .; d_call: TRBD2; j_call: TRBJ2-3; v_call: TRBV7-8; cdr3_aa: CASSLRREATSTDTQYF; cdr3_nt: TGTGCCAGCAGCTTACGGCGGGAGGCAACTAGCACAGATACGCAGTATTTT
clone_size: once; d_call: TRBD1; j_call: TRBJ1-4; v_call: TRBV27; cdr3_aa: CASRQPGTGANEKLFF; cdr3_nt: TGTGCCAGCAGACAACCCGGGACAGGAGCTAATGAAAAACTGTTTTTT
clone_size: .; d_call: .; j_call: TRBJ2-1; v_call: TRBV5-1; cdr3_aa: CASSLAPRGAGDNEQFF; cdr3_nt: TGCGCCAGCAGCTTGGCCCCCAGGGGGGCGGGGGACAATGAGCAGTTCTTC
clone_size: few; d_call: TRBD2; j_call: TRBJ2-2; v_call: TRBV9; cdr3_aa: CASRSGGGTGELFF; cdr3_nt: TGTGCCAGCAGGTCGGGAGGCGGCACCGGGGAGCTGTTTTTT
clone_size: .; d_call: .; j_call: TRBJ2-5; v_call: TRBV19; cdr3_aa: CASSPGETQYF; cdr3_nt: TGTGCCAGTAGCCCCGGGGAGACCCAGTACTTC
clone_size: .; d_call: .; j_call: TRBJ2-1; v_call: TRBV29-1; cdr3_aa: CSVDKLGDGRSIGQFF; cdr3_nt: TGCAGCGTTGACAAATTGGGGGACGGAAGGTCTATTGGGCAGTTCTTC
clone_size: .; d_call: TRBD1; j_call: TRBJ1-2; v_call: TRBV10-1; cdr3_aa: CASRSGTAYGYTF; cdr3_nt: TGCGCCAGCAGATCCGGGACAGCCTATGGCTACACCTTC
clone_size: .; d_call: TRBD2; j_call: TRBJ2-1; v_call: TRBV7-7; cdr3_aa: CASSPSGNAYNEQFF; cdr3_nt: TGTGCTAGCAGCCCCAGCGGGAATGCCTACAATGAGCAGTTCTTC
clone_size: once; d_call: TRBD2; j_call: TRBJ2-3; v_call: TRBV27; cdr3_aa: CASSLTSGSLADTQYF; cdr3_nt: TGTGCCAGCAGTCTGACTAGCGGGAGTTTGGCAGATACGCAGTATTTT
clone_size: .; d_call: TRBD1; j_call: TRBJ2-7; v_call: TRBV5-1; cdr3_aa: CASSLQGAAYEQYF; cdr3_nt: TGCGCCAGCAGCTTACAGGGGGCCGCCTACGAGCAGTACTTC